This passage covers 14 T cell receptor beta chains from one sample sequenced in a study of blood T cells in healthy people across ages. Sample-barcoded 5' priming and a J-beta primer mix drove a second PCR of roughly 7 to 11 cycles. MiXCR, run by TCRdb on the 5' RACE reads, gives a single entry per CDR3 protein. The sample records fewer than 900,000 distinct CDR3 sequences, roughly 50% being singletons. Sequencing was performed on blood. The origin of the receptors is a woman aged 55 to 70 in good health.

This clonotype showed up just a few times. V gene TRBV9 combines with J gene TRBJ2-3; no clear D. The CDR3 contains 13 residues. V lost 4 bases, J lost 7 bases, and 13 bases lay in between. CDR1 SGDLS and CDR2 YYNGEE come from the germline V gene. CDR3 region: CASSTRPGYTQYF. The CDR3 nucleotides are TGTGCCAGCAGCACGCGCCCCGGTTATACGCAGTATTTT.

The V gene is TRBV20-1, the J gene TRBJ2-1, with TRBD2 matching 10 bases. J gave up 7 bases and V 1 base, and 7 bases lay outside the gene matches. CDR1 DFQATT and CDR2 SNEGSKA come from the germline V gene (reference sequence). CDR3 length equals 15 residues. The CDR3 sequence: CSARGGAGGQNEQFF. As DNA, the CDR3 is TGCAGTGCTAGAGGGGGAGCGGGAGGGCAAAATGAGCAGTTCTTC.

This clonotype was detected only a few times. J is TRBJ2-7 and V is TRBV7-2; D perhaps matches TRBD2 (5 bases). The germline V gene has CDR1 SGHTA and CDR2 FQGNSA. V shed 5 bases and J shed 4 bases, with 15 bases lying between them. CDR3 size: 14 residues. The CDR3 spells CASSTRASWYEQYF. The DNA of the CDR3 is TGTGCCAGCAGCACCAGAGCTAGCTGGTACGAGCAGTACTTC. The whole variable domain, filled in from reference TRBV7-2 and TRBJ2-7, reads GAGVSQSPSNKVTEKGKDVELRCDPISGHTALYWYRQSLGQGLEFLIYFQGNSAPDKSGLPSDRFSAERTGGSVSTLTIQRTQQEDSAVYLCASSTRASWYEQYFGPGTRLTVT.

The chain links TRBV28 to TRBJ2-5, with D perhaps given as TRBD1 or TRBD2 (6 bases each). The end of the DNA aligns better with TRBJ2-7, so the J call may be wrong. The CDR3 consists of 15 residues. Germline CDR1 and CDR2: MDHEN and SYDVKM. Here the CDR3 DNA reads TGTGCCAGCACTTCCTTGAGGGGGGTGCCCTACGAGCAGTACTTC. Translating gives CASTSLRGVPYEQYF.

This clonotype was seen more than once but under ten times. V usage is TRBV19 and J usage is TRBJ2-6; 7 bases agree with TRBD1. Germline values: CDR1 LNHDA, CDR2 SQIVND (reference sequence). There are 16 residues in the CDR3. V was clipped by 7 bases and J by 0 bases; unmatched bases: 6. Here the CDR3 DNA reads TGTGCCAGTACTACAGGGGACCTCTCTGGGGCCAACGTCCTGACTTTC. It encodes CASTTGDLSGANVLTF.

This clonotype was detected a few times. The gene calls are TRBV5-1 and TRBJ2-7; D may be TRBD2 (6 bases). Trimming cost V 0 bases and J 5 bases, with 15 bases left between them. Germline lookup yields CDR1 SGHRS and CDR2 YFSETQ. CDR3 length: 15 residues. The CDR3 loop is CASSLGVGRLDEQYF. CDR3 nucleotide sequence: TGCGCCAGCAGCTTGGGAGTCGGGAGACTCGACGAGCAGTACTTC.

In DNA, the CDR3 is TGTGCCACCAGCAGTACCAGCTACCAAGAGACCCAGTACTTC. It encodes CATSSTSYQETQYF. The chain carries TRBV15 and TRBJ2-5; D remains unclear. The ends were cut back, 3 bases at V and 0 bases at J, with 8 bases in the middle. The germline V gene encodes CDR1 LNHNV and CDR2 YYDKDF (reference sequence). The CDR3 has 14 amino acids.

The chain has TRBV3-1 and TRBJ2-3; D is unresolved. The germline CDR1 and CDR2 sequences are LGHDT and YNNKEL (reference sequence). The CDR3 extends over 15 amino acids. V was cut by 5 bases and J by 3 bases, with 15 bases left in between. CDR3 DNA: TGTGCCAGCAGCTTTAGTGAACAAGTAACAGATACGCAGTATTTT. This gives the protein CASSFSEQVTDTQYF.

This clonotype was counted only a few times. This chain connects TRBV27 to TRBJ2-7; D is possibly TRBD2 (6 bases). CDR1 MNHEY and CDR2 SMNVEV come from the germline V gene (reference sequence). V was shortened by 2 bases and J by 6 bases, with 11 bases between the two germline ends. The CDR3 covers 13 residues. The CDR3 protein is CASSLITGSEQYF. For the CDR3, the DNA is TGTGCCAGCAGTTTAATCACCGGGAGCGAGCAGTACTTC.

In its sample, this clonotype was seen a few times. This rearrangement joins TRBV15 to TRBJ2-1; no clear D. Trimming cost V 7 bases and J 1 base, with 20 bases left between them. Germline lookup yields CDR1 LNHNV and CDR2 YYDKDF (reference sequence). The CDR3 spans 17 residues. DNA of the CDR3: TGTGCCACCATGAAAAAGGTTGCAAAGGGATCCTACAATGAGCAGTTCTTC. Translation gives CATMKKVAKGSYNEQFF.

This sequence joins TRBV28 and TRBJ2-3, with 10 bases lining up with TRBD2. From germline, CDR1 is MDHEN and CDR2 SYDVKM. Unmatched junction bases numbered 8, after V lost 9 bases and J lost 5 bases. The length of the CDR3 is 14 residues. CDR3 sequence reads: CASGSGRARDTQYF. Here the CDR3 DNA reads TGTGCCAGTGGGAGCGGGAGGGCCAGAGATACGCAGTATTTT.

This rearrangement joins TRBV6-5 to TRBJ2-5; D remains unclear. The CDR3 is made up of 15 amino acids. Trimming shortened V by 0 bases and J by 4 bases, and 12 bases separated the two germline ends. Per the germline V gene, CDR1 is MNHEY and CDR2 is SVGAGI. Written as DNA, the CDR3 is TGTGCCAGCAGTTACTCGAGCCCCTTCGGAGAGACCCAGTACTTC. Translating it yields CASSYSSPFGETQYF.

This clonotype was counted ten times or more. The chain uses TRBV7-9 and TRBJ2-3, with D uncertain. Germline assignment: CDR1 SEHNR and CDR2 FQNEAQ (reference sequence). The length of the CDR3 is 14 residues. Trimming pared 4 bases from V and 0 bases from J, leaving 8 bases between. The chain's CDR3 is CASSSSASTDTQYF. The CDR3 DNA is TGTGCCAGCAGCTCGTCTGCTAGCACAGATACGCAGTATTTT.

The chain joins TRBV4-2 to TRBJ2-7; D may be TRBD1 (6 bases). This CDR3 contains 13 residues. Per germline, CDR1 LGHNA and CDR2 YNFKEQ. Trimming took off 3 bases at V and 6 bases at J, with 12 bases between the two ends. Here the CDR3 DNA reads TGTGCCAGCAGCCAGCTCAGGGGTGGCGAGCAGTACTTC. Protein: CASSQLRGGEQYF.